Here is one T cell receptor beta chain with its context. Antigen specificity is unknown. This specimen belongs to a study of a mutant IDH1 vaccine in newly diagnosed glioma. In the study overall: Standard pretreatment was either radiotherapy, temozolomide, or, for most, radiochemotherapy with temozolomide.

From germline, CDR1 is MNHEY and CDR2 SVGAGI. The CDR3 totals 15 residues. With 3 bases clipped from V and 3 bases from J, the junction kept 7 bases outside the gene matches. Repertoires were generated with immunoSEQ multiplex PCR, while TCRdb's copy carries only in-frame clones and drops some. This sample has tens of thousands of clones; approximately 78% occur once, and the top ten carry about 19%. Study-level points and caveats: Top peripheral T cell clonotype shifts appeared unrelated to pseudoprogression.

Documented time point: baseline, week 1 (first vaccination visit). The treatment denotes: pre-vaccination baseline after standard-of-care therapy. This TCR was recovered from a young man with glioma. V and J are TRBV6-5 and TRBJ2-7, with 8 bases identical to TRBD1. The sequencing here drew on PBMCs, taken from a glioma patient treated with radiotherapy, temozolomide or both. CDR3 amino acids: CASSYAWDRNYEQYF. The CDR3, as DNA: TGTGCCAGCAGTTATGCTTGGGACAGGAACTACGAGCAGTACTTC.